Listed below are T cell receptor beta chains from one sample, sequenced in a study of T cell responses to AZD1222 COVID-19 vaccine. Sequenced by immunoSEQ multiplex PCR; TCRdb stores in-frame clones only, minus some. Found here are roughly 170,000 clones, about nine tenths of them singletons; the top ten hold about 2.8%. Source: peripheral blood, taken on day 0 of AZD1222 vaccination. These receptors all come from an adult in good health. Each CDR3 is given with its conserved first and last residue. Each record gives: V gene, J gene, clone size, D gene, CDR3 protein, CDR3 DNA. The D gene is left open where the match is weak. Expanded clones are given a class, and other clones once, few, many or no size at all.

V gene: TRBV28; J gene: TRBJ1-1; clone size: once; D gene: TRBD1; CDR3 protein: CASSLLDRASQAFF; CDR3 DNA: TGTGCCAGCAGTTTACTTGACAGGGCAAGTCAAGCTTTCTTT
V gene: TRBV7-9; J gene: TRBJ1-2; clone size: .; D gene: TRBD1; CDR3 protein: CASSLAGTGDLYGYTF; CDR3 DNA: TGTGCCAGCAGCTTAGCCGGGACAGGGGACCTCTATGGCTACACCTTC
V gene: TRBV30; J gene: TRBJ2-2; clone size: .; D gene: .; CDR3 protein: CAWSVRTAGELFF; CDR3 DNA: TGTGCCTGGAGTGTACGAACAGCCGGGGAGCTGTTTTTT
V gene: TRBV7-9; J gene: TRBJ2-7; clone size: .; D gene: .; CDR3 protein: CASSTGSYEQYF; CDR3 DNA: TGTGCCAGCAGTACGGGGAGCTACGAGCAGTACTTC
V gene: TRBV29-1; J gene: TRBJ1-1; clone size: .; D gene: .; CDR3 protein: CSVGGGDRLNTEAFF; CDR3 DNA: TGCAGCGTTGGGGGAGGAGACAGACTGAACACTGAAGCTTTCTTT
V gene: TRBV19; J gene: TRBJ2-2; clone size: few; D gene: .; CDR3 protein: CASMFRGTNTGELFF; CDR3 DNA: TGTGCCAGTATGTTTAGAGGTACCAACACCGGGGAGCTGTTTTTT
V gene: TRBV27; J gene: TRBJ1-1; clone size: .; D gene: TRBD1; CDR3 protein: CASSLRQGTANTEAFF; CDR3 DNA: TGTGCCAGCAGTCTTAGACAGGGGACAGCGAACACTGAAGCTTTCTTT
V gene: TRBV7-2; J gene: TRBJ2-3; clone size: .; D gene: TRBD1; CDR3 protein: CASSLIKGGGYF; CDR3 DNA: TGTGCCAGCAGCTTAATCAAAGGGGGCGGGTATTTT
V gene: TRBV28; J gene: TRBJ1-6; clone size: .; D gene: .; CDR3 protein: CASSVTGGLHETLHF; CDR3 DNA: TGTGCCAGCAGTGTGACAGGTGGGCTTCATGAAACCCTCCACTTT
V gene: TRBV28; J gene: TRBJ1-6; clone size: .; D gene: TRBD1; CDR3 protein: CASSLLETGGSPLHF; CDR3 DNA: TGTGCCAGCAGTTTATTAGAAACAGGGGGTTCACCCCTCCACTTT
V gene: TRBV9; J gene: TRBJ2-7; clone size: .; D gene: .; CDR3 protein: CASSASGLNYEQYF; CDR3 DNA: TGTGCCAGCAGTGCCTCGGGACTCAACTACGAGCAGTACTTC
V gene: TRBV9; J gene: TRBJ1-1; clone size: .; D gene: .; CDR3 protein: CASSVGDKLNTEAFF; CDR3 DNA: TGTGCCAGCAGCGTAGGGGACAAATTGAACACTGAAGCTTTCTTT
V gene: TRBV12-2; J gene: TRBJ2-7; clone size: .; D gene: .; CDR3 protein: CASRLMVGGTYEQYF; CDR3 DNA: TGTGCAAGTCGCTTGATGGTCGGGGGAACCTACGAGCAGTACTTC
V gene: TRBV5-1; J gene: TRBJ2-7; clone size: .; D gene: .; CDR3 protein: CASTREIGNEQYF; CDR3 DNA: TGCGCCAGCACACGGGAGATCGGCAACGAGCAGTACTTC
V gene: TRBV30; J gene: TRBJ1-4; clone size: .; D gene: .; CDR3 protein: CAWRGHGGNEKLFF; CDR3 DNA: TGTGCCTGGAGGGGCCACGGGGGGAATGAAAAACTGTTTTTT
V gene: TRBV28; J gene: TRBJ2-7; clone size: once; D gene: .; CDR3 protein: CAIRGGGYEQYF; CDR3 DNA: TGTGCCATCCGTGGCGGCGGCTACGAGCAGTACTTC
V gene: TRBV21-1; J gene: TRBJ1-5; clone size: .; D gene: .; CDR3 protein: CASTLRWRGNQPQHF; CDR3 DNA: TGTGCCAGCACCTTAAGGTGGCGGGGCAATCAGCCCCAGCATTTT
V gene: TRBV2; J gene: TRBJ2-2; clone size: .; D gene: .; CDR3 protein: CASDHPGTYNTGELFF; CDR3 DNA: TGTGCCAGCGACCATCCCGGGACTTATAACACCGGGGAGCTGTTTTTT
V gene: TRBV19; J gene: TRBJ2-2; clone size: .; D gene: .; CDR3 protein: CASSGVLGNKNTGELFF; CDR3 DNA: TGTGCCAGTAGTGGCGTACTCGGGAACAAGAACACCGGGGAGCTGTTTTTT
V gene: TRBV11-2; J gene: TRBJ2-7; clone size: .; D gene: .; CDR3 protein: CASSLGGSLPYEQYF; CDR3 DNA: TGTGCCAGCAGCCTAGGAGGCTCTTTGCCTTACGAGCAGTACTTC
V gene: TRBV20-1; J gene: TRBJ1-5; clone size: .; D gene: .; CDR3 protein: CSASRRPQPQHF; CDR3 DNA: TGCAGTGCTAGTAGGCGTCCACAGCCCCAGCATTTT
V gene: TRBV12-3/TRBV12-4; J gene: TRBJ1-2; clone size: .; D gene: .; CDR3 protein: CASSFRNYGYTF; CDR3 DNA: TGTGCCAGCAGTTTTAGGAACTATGGCTACACCTTC
V gene: TRBV6-5; J gene: TRBJ2-7; clone size: once; D gene: .; CDR3 protein: CASSREVGTYEQYF; CDR3 DNA: TGTGCCAGCAGTAGAGAGGTGGGGACCTACGAGCAGTACTTC
V gene: TRBV4-1; J gene: TRBJ2-4; clone size: once; D gene: .; CDR3 protein: CASSQVTFGIQYF; CDR3 DNA: TGCGCCAGCAGCCAAGTAACCTTCGGCATTCAGTACTTC
V gene: TRBV5-6; J gene: TRBJ2-7; clone size: once; D gene: TRBD1; CDR3 protein: CASSFYRGKYEQYF; CDR3 DNA: TGTGCCAGCAGCTTCTACAGGGGGAAATACGAGCAGTACTTC
V gene: TRBV7-7; J gene: TRBJ1-5; clone size: .; D gene: TRBD1; CDR3 protein: CASSLRQGSNQPQHF; CDR3 DNA: TGTGCCAGCAGCTTGCGACAGGGGAGCAATCAGCCCCAGCATTTT
V gene: TRBV27; J gene: TRBJ1-2; clone size: .; D gene: TRBD1; CDR3 protein: CASSFSGGRGYTF; CDR3 DNA: TGTGCCAGCAGTTTTTCAGGGGGCCGTGGCTACACCTTC
V gene: TRBV15; J gene: TRBJ2-7; clone size: .; D gene: .; CDR3 protein: CATSRDFSRRSSYEQYF; CDR3 DNA: TGTGCCACCAGCAGAGATTTCTCCCGACGTAGTTCCTACGAGCAGTACTTC
V gene: TRBV20-1; J gene: TRBJ2-2; clone size: .; D gene: .; CDR3 protein: CYSYRSGELFF; CDR3 DNA: TGCTACAGTTATCGGAGTGGGGAGCTGTTTTTT
V gene: TRBV15; J gene: TRBJ1-1; clone size: once; D gene: TRBD1; CDR3 protein: CATSSRTGKSEAFF; CDR3 DNA: TGTGCCACCAGCTCTCGGACAGGGAAAAGTGAAGCTTTCTTT
V gene: TRBV4-1; J gene: TRBJ1-1; clone size: .; D gene: TRBD1; CDR3 protein: CASSLTGTGNTEAFF; CDR3 DNA: TGCGCCAGCAGCCTGACAGGGACCGGGAACACTGAAGCTTTCTTT
V gene: TRBV2; J gene: TRBJ2-7; clone size: .; D gene: .; CDR3 protein: CASSENYRGGEQYF; CDR3 DNA: TGTGCCAGCAGTGAAAACTACCGAGGGGGAGAGCAGTACTTC
V gene: TRBV7-2; J gene: TRBJ2-2; clone size: once; D gene: TRBD2; CDR3 protein: CASSKTSGRAGATGELFF; CDR3 DNA: TGTGCCAGCAGCAAGACTAGCGGGAGGGCCGGAGCGACCGGGGAGCTGTTTTTT
V gene: TRBV28; J gene: TRBJ1-2; clone size: .; D gene: .; CDR3 protein: CASSSGVRFHGYTF; CDR3 DNA: TGTGCCAGCAGTTCGGGGGTTCGATTCCATGGCTACACCTTC
V gene: TRBV7-8; J gene: TRBJ1-5; clone size: .; D gene: TRBD1; CDR3 protein: CASSLEGQYSNQPQHF; CDR3 DNA: TGTGCCAGCAGCTTGGAGGGACAGTATAGCAATCAGCCCCAGCATTTT
V gene: TRBV29-1; J gene: TRBJ1-1; clone size: .; D gene: .; CDR3 protein: CSNDRSTEAFF; CDR3 DNA: TGCAGCAATGACCGTTCCACTGAAGCTTTCTTT
V gene: TRBV28; J gene: TRBJ1-1; clone size: .; D gene: .; CDR3 protein: CASRSSSFTEAFF; CDR3 DNA: TGTGCCAGCAGATCCTCCTCTTTTACTGAAGCTTTCTTT
V gene: TRBV5-4; J gene: TRBJ1-2; clone size: .; D gene: .; CDR3 protein: CASSPEGRVYGYTF; CDR3 DNA: TGTGCCAGCAGCCCGGAGGGGCGAGTCTATGGCTACACCTTC
V gene: TRBV30; J gene: TRBJ1-4; clone size: .; D gene: .; CDR3 protein: CAWSVLGGGEKLFF; CDR3 DNA: TGTGCCTGGAGTGTTCTAGGGGGTGGTGAAAAACTGTTTTTT
V gene: TRBV10-2; J gene: TRBJ2-1; clone size: few; D gene: .; CDR3 protein: CASSGGIPYNEQFF; CDR3 DNA: TGCGCCAGCAGTGGCGGGATACCCTACAATGAGCAGTTCTTC
V gene: TRBV7-2; J gene: TRBJ2-5; clone size: once; D gene: TRBD2; CDR3 protein: CASRRSRGGGETQYF; CDR3 DNA: TGTGCCAGCAGAAGGTCCCGGGGGGGCGGAGAGACCCAGTACTTC
V gene: TRBV28; J gene: TRBJ1-4; clone size: few; D gene: .; CDR3 protein: CASSLFGVANEKLFF; CDR3 DNA: TGTGCCAGCAGTTTATTTGGGGTCGCTAATGAAAAACTGTTTTTT
V gene: TRBV6-1; J gene: TRBJ2-7; clone size: .; D gene: .; CDR3 protein: CASSAFVYEQYF; CDR3 DNA: TGTGCCAGCAGTGCCTTTGTCTACGAGCAGTACTTC
V gene: TRBV5-1; J gene: TRBJ2-1; clone size: .; D gene: .; CDR3 protein: CASSSGPQPDEQFF; CDR3 DNA: TGCGCCAGCAGTTCCGGGCCCCAACCCGATGAGCAGTTCTTC
V gene: TRBV5-4; J gene: TRBJ2-7; clone size: .; D gene: .; CDR3 protein: CASSPDWVEQYF; CDR3 DNA: TGTGCCAGCAGCCCTGACTGGGTTGAGCAGTACTTC
V gene: TRBV27; J gene: TRBJ2-7; clone size: .; D gene: TRBD1; CDR3 protein: CASSLTGFNEQYF; CDR3 DNA: TGTGCCAGCAGCCTGACAGGGTTCAACGAGCAGTACTTC
V gene: TRBV5-4; J gene: TRBJ2-3; clone size: .; D gene: .; CDR3 protein: CASSLEGPGDTQYF; CDR3 DNA: TGTGCCAGCAGCTTGGAGGGGCCGGGAGATACGCAGTATTTT
V gene: TRBV10-3; J gene: TRBJ2-7; clone size: .; D gene: TRBD1; CDR3 protein: CANSPRDRGYEQYF; CDR3 DNA: TGTGCCAACTCCCCCCGGGACAGGGGCTACGAGCAGTACTTC
V gene: TRBV5-1; J gene: TRBJ1-1; clone size: .; D gene: .; CDR3 protein: CASSLVRGRANTEAFF; CDR3 DNA: TGCGCCAGCAGCTTGGTCCGGGGGCGCGCCAACACTGAAGCTTTCTTT
V gene: TRBV27; J gene: TRBJ2-7; clone size: .; D gene: .; CDR3 protein: CASSLWGRATYEQYF; CDR3 DNA: TGTGCCAGCAGTTTATGGGGCAGGGCTACCTACGAGCAGTACTTC
V gene: TRBV29-1; J gene: TRBJ1-2; clone size: .; D gene: .; CDR3 protein: CSVLGGGNYGYTF; CDR3 DNA: TGCAGCGTTTTAGGGGGGGGTAACTATGGCTACACCTTC